The present TCR beta chain was sequenced within a study of blood T cell repertoires in COVID-19 (dated by TCRdb to between 2020 and 2021). About the full investigation: The collaborator samples originated in the United States, Italy and Spain and spanned the acute and convalescent phases of COVID-19. The prospective study material was composed of cDNA or gDNA derived from T cells, B-cell-depleted T cells, or PBMCs. Deeply sampled blood TCRbeta repertoires from subjects exposed to, actively infected with, or recovered from COVID-19 were included in the dataset. The repertoires were made available in a free public database intended to serve as a resource for research on the immune response to SARS-CoV-2. Samples came from the ongoing ImmuneRACE study (first 160 participants) plus 1,254 subjects from 6 global collaborators. The sample metadata nearly always contained a de-identified subject ID, COVID-19 status, age in years and sex. Where HLA class I and class II types were available, the types were taken from metadata supplied by the sample provider, not from assay-based typing. Broad study findings and their caveats: The quantity of clinical and demographic metadata differed by source and by participant and was supplied without curation.

The collaborating institutions used their own protocols to collect whole blood in K2EDTA tubes. For TCRbeta analysis, collaborator samples were shipped as frozen whole blood, as isolated PBMCs, or as DNA extracted from either sample type. About this clone: Its antigen is not yet known. No clone much larger than this one lies a single base away; base qualities are absent.

TCRbeta CDR3 regions were amplified from genomic DNA by means of the immunoSEQ Assay, a bias-controlled multiplex PCR. The study's own analysis went as follows. Nucleated cell counts per sample were estimated from amplification of reference gene primers within the assay. Sequence reads were collapsed and filtered to measure the absolute abundance of every unique TCRbeta CDR3 rearrangement. For each sample, productive Simpson clonality was calculated as the square root of Simpson's diversity index over productive rearrangements. Sourced from immuneACCESS, this table was stored by TCRdb with only in-frame sequences that have V and J called. A share of the clones is absent; for the studies checked, an unresolved V gene accounts for under half, and the remainder has no known explanation. V and J calls and clone size are given by that table; D and trimming were obtained from the DNA. The sample table shows about 210,000 clones, and around 82% are seen once. The top ten hold 2.9% of the sample.

Cut back by 2 bases and 1 base, the V and J ends lie 6 bases apart. From the germline V gene (reference sequence), CDR1 is SGHKS and CDR2 is YYEKEE. Including cysteine and phenylalanine, the CDR3 has 14 amino acids. Solely the CDR3 DNA is kept, with 42 bases framed from the first base. The rearrangement joined TRBV5-5 to TRBJ2-2, with the D gene not clear enough to name. What was sequenced was peripheral blood. The clonotype was recovered from a man aged 45-60 years with active or convalescent COVID-19. The CDR3 reads CASSFSRNTGELFF. The nucleotide sequence is TGTGCCAGCAGCTTCTCCCGGAACACCGGGGAGCTGTTTTTT.